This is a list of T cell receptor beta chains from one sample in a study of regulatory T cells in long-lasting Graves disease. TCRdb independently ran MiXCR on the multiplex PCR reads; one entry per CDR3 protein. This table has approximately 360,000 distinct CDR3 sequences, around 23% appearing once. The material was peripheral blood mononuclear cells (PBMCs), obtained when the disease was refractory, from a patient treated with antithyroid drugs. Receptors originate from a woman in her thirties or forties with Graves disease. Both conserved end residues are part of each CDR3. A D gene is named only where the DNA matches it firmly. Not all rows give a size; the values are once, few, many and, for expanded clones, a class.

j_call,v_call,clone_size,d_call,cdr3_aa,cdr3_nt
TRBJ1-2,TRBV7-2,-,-,CASSLVNYGYTF,TGTGCCAGCAGCTTAGTCAACTATGGCTACACCTTC
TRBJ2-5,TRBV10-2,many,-,CASSDPGLLTETQYF,TGCGCCAGCAGTGACCCCGGACTGTTAACAGAGACCCAGTACTTC
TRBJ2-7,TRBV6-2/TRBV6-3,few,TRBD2,CASSSGLAGGPLSSEQYF,TGTGCCAGCAGTTCGGGACTAGCGGGAGGGCCGTTATCTAGCGAGCAGTACTTC
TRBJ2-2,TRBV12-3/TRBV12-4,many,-,CATSGGFTGELFF,TGTGCCACCTCAGGCGGGTTCACCGGGGAGCTGTTTTTT
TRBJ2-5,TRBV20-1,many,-,CSARGQRGGKTQYF,TGCAGTGCTAGAGGACAGCGAGGGGGGAAGACCCAGTACTTC
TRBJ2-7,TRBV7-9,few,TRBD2,CASSLETVAPGLATRNYEQYF,TGTGCCAGCAGCTTAGAAACGGTTGCTCCGGGACTAGCGACCAGGAACTACGAGCAGTACTTC
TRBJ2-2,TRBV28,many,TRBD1,CASSSTGVGTGELFF,TGTGCCAGCAGTTCGACAGGGGTCGGTACCGGGGAGCTGTTTTTT
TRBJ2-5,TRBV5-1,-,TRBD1,CASSPLLDRVQETQYF,TGCGCCAGCAGCCCCTTACTGGACAGGGTCCAAGAGACCCAGTACTTC
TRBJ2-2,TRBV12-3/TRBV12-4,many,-,CASSARQGGSGELFF,TGTGCCAGCAGCGCCCGCCAGGGTGGTTCCGGGGAGCTGTTTTTT
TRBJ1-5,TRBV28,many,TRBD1,CASTPGTGGVQPQHF,TGTGCCAGCACTCCCGGGACAGGGGGAGTTCAGCCCCAGCATTTT
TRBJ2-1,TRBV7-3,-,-,CASSHHGNEQFF,TGTGCCAGCAGCCACCATGGCAATGAGCAGTTCTTC
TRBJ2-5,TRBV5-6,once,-,CASSLAASYQETQYF,TGTGCCAGCAGCCTTGCGGCCTCGTACCAAGAGACCCAGTACTTC
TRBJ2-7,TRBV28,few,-,CASSDPGRPYEQYF,TGTGCCAGCAGTGACCCGGGCCGTCCCTACGAGCAGTACTTC
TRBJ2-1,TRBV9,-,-,CASSATGTAQLARRHEQFF,TGTGCCAGCAGCGCAACCGGGACAGCGCAACTAGCGCGGAGGCATGAGCAGTTCTTC
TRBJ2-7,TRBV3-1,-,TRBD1,CASSPTGFAYEQYF,TGTGCCAGCAGCCCGACAGGGTTTGCCTACGAGCAGTACTTC
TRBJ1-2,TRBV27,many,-,CASSLTFGGGYTF,TGTGCCAGCAGTTTAACGTTCGGGGGTGGCTACACCTTC
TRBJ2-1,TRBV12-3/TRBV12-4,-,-,CASSRFDEQFF,TGTGCCAGCTCACGCTTTGATGAGCAGTTCTTC
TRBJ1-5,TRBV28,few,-,CASSFNALRQPQHF,TGTGCCAGCAGTTTCAATGCTTTAAGGCAGCCCCAGCATTTT
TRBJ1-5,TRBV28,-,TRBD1,CASSPSGTGFSNQPQHF,TGTGCCAGCAGTCCTTCCGGGACAGGTTTTAGCAATCAGCCCCAGCATTTT
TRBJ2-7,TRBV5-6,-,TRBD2,CASSGNSGKPRYEQYF,TGTGCCAGCAGCGGTAATAGCGGGAAACCTCGGTACGAGCAGTACTTC
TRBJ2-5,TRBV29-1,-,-,CSVEEGWQETQYF,TGCAGCGTTGAGGAAGGGTGGCAAGAGACCCAGTACTTC
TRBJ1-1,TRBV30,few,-,CAWSESGNTEAFF,TGTGCCTGGAGTGAGTCGGGGAACACTGAAGCTTTCTTT
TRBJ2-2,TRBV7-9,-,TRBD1,CASSSPDRGRTGELFF,TGTGCCAGCAGCTCACCGGACAGGGGGCGGACCGGGGAGCTGTTTTTT
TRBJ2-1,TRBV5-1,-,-,CASSLYGRQGTYNEQFF,TGCGCCAGCAGCTTGTACGGCCGGCAGGGCACCTACAATGAGCAGTTCTTC
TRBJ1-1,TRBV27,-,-,CASSTDPENTEAFF,TGTGCCAGCAGCACCGACCCAGAGAACACTGAAGCTTTCTTT
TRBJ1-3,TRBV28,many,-,CASSHDQHALPSGNTIYF,TGTGCCAGCAGTCACGATCAACACGCTCTCCCCTCTGGAAACACCATATATTTT
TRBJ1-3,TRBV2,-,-,CASSEADTIYF,TGTGCCAGCAGTGAAGCTGACACCATATATTTT
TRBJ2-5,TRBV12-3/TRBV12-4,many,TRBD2,CASSPRLAGGIGQETQYF,TGTGCCAGCAGTCCGAGACTAGCGGGAGGGATTGGCCAAGAGACCCAGTACTTC
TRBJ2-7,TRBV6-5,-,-,CASSYDLGGYEQYF,TGTGCCAGCAGTTATGATCTGGGGGGCTACGAGCAGTACTTC
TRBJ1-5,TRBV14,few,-,CASRRQGGSNQPQHF,TGTGCCAGCAGGCGGCAGGGTGGGAGCAATCAGCCCCAGCATTTT
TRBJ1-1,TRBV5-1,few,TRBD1,CASSTRDRDHTEAFF,TGCGCCAGCAGCACCCGGGACAGGGACCACACTGAAGCTTTCTTT